This T cell receptor beta chain was found in a study of T cells in Graves' hyperthyroidism and ophthalmopathy (dated by TCRdb to about 2019). Concerning the study at large: Peripheral blood was sampled at the time of initial diagnosis, prior to any treatment. Following sampling, methimazole starting at 30 mg daily was given to hyperthyroidism patients, and high-dose intravenous methylprednisolone was given to ophthalmopathy patients. The paper reports TCR Vbeta CDR3 sequencing of approximately 130 peripheral blood samples: under 45 ophthalmopathy, 70 to 85 hyperthyroidism and around 17 progressor patients. Thyroid tissue and blood T-cell repertoires from about six Graves' hyperthyroidism patients were also compared in the study. A discovery cohort of roughly 100 patients, approximately 45 with Graves' ophthalmopathy and 57 with stable Graves' hyperthyroidism, was used to find distinguishing TCR V-J signatures. The roughly 100 discovery patients were divided at random into training and test sets in a 7:3 ratio. Prospective prediction of ophthalmopathy was tested in an independent validation cohort consisting of fewer than 20 hyperthyroidism patients and approximately 16 patients who later progressed to ophthalmopathy. Study-wide conclusions, independent of this receptor: Ophthalmopathy was separated from stable hyperthyroidism by a 13 V-J signature model, with about 88% sensitivity and about 81% specificity obtained in cross-validation and 80%/75% obtained in testing. Sample size was not statistically predetermined, and investigators were not blinded to group allocation. Most expanded thyroid clonotypes (frequency above 0.001) were also detected in blood, suggesting blood repertoires may reflect thyroid immune responses. In validation, progression to ophthalmopathy was predicted by the model with about 70% sensitivity and under 85% specificity, a median of approximately 6.5 months before onset.

Amplification of TCR beta CDR3 regions was carried out from RNA transcripts. The TCR CDR3 was subjected to a first round of RT-PCR using the HTBI primer set and the Qiagen OneStep RT-PCR kit. Libraries were constructed in a second round of multiplex PCR, after which size selection and purification were performed. Sequencing of the libraries was done on an Illumina HiSeq2000 using paired-end 100 bp reads. In the source study's methods: Raw data were processed with SOAPnuke, discarding reads with adapters, uncalled bases, mean Phred below 15, or no exact constant-primer or identifier match. High-quality paired reads were merged using COPE v1.2.5, and each unique nucleotide sequence was defined as a clonotype. Clonotypes were aligned to IMGT TRBV, TRBD and TRBJ reference segments using MiTCR v1.1. Analysis was restricted to V-J combinations with a frequency above 0.0001, which covered roughly 99% of repertoires. The TCS score was defined as the ratio of F50 (clonal expansion) to E x V (chaos), calculated using BLOSUM62-based TCRdist between CDR3 peptides within each V-J. Welch's t-statistics and random forest reduced fewer than 600 V-J features to 13, which were used in a naive Bayes classifier (R e1071). Through fastp at Q25 and MiXCR, TCRdb rebuilt clones from the public reads, retaining in-frame beta chains. Each CDR3 protein gets just one entry, which takes the most common genes and DNA from the rows behind it. The V and J calls and clone size are TCRdb's, not the authors'. The sample profile shows 350,000 to 400,000 distinct CDR3 sequences; more than 13% of them were found once. Over 25% of the sample is held by the ten biggest clonotypes.

Regarding this clonotype: Its antigen is currently not known. No much larger clone exists at a distance of one base, and base qualities are not known.

V is trimmed back by 2 bases and J by 2 bases, and the junction contains 5 bases that no gene match accounts for. From its cysteine to its phenylalanine, the CDR3 spans 18 amino acids. The CDR3 DNA has 54 bases and is translated from base 1. The germline V gene gives CDR1 as SGHRS and CDR2 as YFSETQ. Stable Graves' hyperthyroidism was defined as no progression to ophthalmopathy during 18 months of follow-up. Hyperthyroidism patients were newly diagnosed, had a disease duration of under 2 months, and were aged 18 to 65 years. Patients with uncontrolled infections, other autoimmune diseases, pregnancy or lactation were excluded. Diagnoses were based on clinical symptoms, serum thyroxine and TRAb, thyroid ultrasound and orbital computed tomography. PBMCs were isolated from 10 ml of fresh peripheral blood by Ficoll-Paque density gradient centrifugation. Total RNA was extracted with Trizol reagent, and quality was checked on an Agilent 2100 Bioanalyzer.

Recombination linked TRBV5-1 to TRBJ2-2, and 14 junction bases match TRBD2. The sequence derives from a woman aged 30 to 39 with Graves' hyperthyroidism. Sequences were obtained from blood. CDR3 protein: CASSLRTSGRINTGELFF. The nucleotide sequence is given as TGCGCCAGCAGCTTACGGACTAGCGGGAGGATTAACACCGGGGAGCTGTTTTTT.